The 14 T cell receptor beta chains reported below all come from one sample, sequenced in a study of shared clonotypes between healthy human individuals. Naive CD8 isolation took CD45RO-negative cells positively selected for CCR7 and excluded terminally differentiated effector memory CD45RA+ cells. Assay: immunoSEQ multiplex PCR; the TCRdb copy retains only in-frame clones and omits some. The data show 550,000 to 600,000 clones, with 95% to 98% seen just once and roughly 0.29% held by the top ten. The source material was naive CD8+ T cells sorted from blood. These receptors were taken from a man aged 25-40 years in good health.

The gene calls are TRBV6-6 and TRBJ2-1; 9 bases are shared with TRBD2. The CDR3 spans 15 residues. With V trimmed by 6 bases and J by 8 bases, 11 bases remained unmatched. Germline values: CDR1 MNHNY, CDR2 SVGAGI (reference sequence). As DNA, the CDR3 is TGTGCCAGCAGCACTCTCAGGACTAGCGTTGATGAGCAGTTCTTC. Its translation is CASSTLRTSVDEQFF.

The CDR3: CASSQEGWQPNEQFF. CDR3 bases: TGTGCCAGCAGCCAAGAAGGTTGGCAGCCTAATGAGCAGTTCTTC. The rearrangement uses TRBV14 and TRBJ2-1, with no clear D. Deletions cut 0 bases from V and 7 bases from J, with 13 bases between. There are 15 residues in the CDR3. CDR1 is SGHDN and CDR2 is FVKESK in the germline V gene. Full variable domain (outside the CDR3, taken from reference TRBV14 and TRBJ2-1): EAGVTQFPSHSVIEKGQTVTLRCDPISGHDNLYWYRRVMGKEIKFLLHFVKESKQDESGMPNNRFLAERTGGTYSTLKVQPAELEDSGVYFCASSQEGWQPNEQFFGPGTRLTVL.

V and J are TRBV21-1 and TRBJ1-5. TRBV21-1 is a known pseudogene. The CDR3 consists of 17 residues. CDR3 nucleotides: TGTGCCCGAATTTTAAGGGCAGCCAGGCAGTCCAATCAGCCCCAGCATTTT. Its protein is CARILRAARQSNQPQHF.

The chain combines TRBV7-9 with TRBJ2-1; 7 bases line up with TRBD2. The germline V gene encodes CDR1 SEHNR and CDR2 FQNEAQ (reference sequence). The CDR3 runs to 17 residues. V lost 8 bases to trimming and J lost 2 bases; unmatched junction nucleotides: 15. In DNA, the CDR3 is TGTGCCAGCTCCCATGCGGCGGGAGATTTGACCTACAATGAGCAGTTCTTC. Its translation: CASSHAAGDLTYNEQFF.

The chain has TRBV11-2 and TRBJ1-2; D unresolved. The length of the CDR3 is 13 residues. V shed 0 bases and J shed 3 bases, with 5 bases lying between them. CDR1 is SGHAT, CDR2 FQNNGV, per germline. The CDR3 DNA reads TGTGCCAGCAGCTTAGAGGCAGACTATGGCTACACCTTC. Translated, it gives CASSLEADYGYTF.

V is TRBV7-9 and J is TRBJ2-5, with TRBD2 as a possible D gene (6 bases). The CDR3 runs 16 residues. CDR1 and CDR2 (germline): SEHNR, FQNEAQ (reference sequence). V was cut by 5 bases and J by 5 bases, with 21 bases left in between. The CDR3 nucleotides are TGTGCCAGCAGCCGCGGGGCGGGCAGTCCGTGGGAGACCCAGTACTTC. Translated, it gives CASSRGAGSPWETQYF.

V usage is TRBV5-4 and J usage is TRBJ2-1, with unresolved D. This CDR3 is built from 13 residues. Germline lookup yields CDR1 SGHNT and CDR2 YYREEE (reference sequence). V lost 5 bases to trimming and J lost 6 bases, with 12 bases between them. CDR3 in amino acids: CASSQPPFNEQFF. In DNA form, the CDR3 reads TGTGCCAGCAGTCAGCCGCCGTTCAATGAGCAGTTCTTC.

This clone was counted only a few times. The chain is built from TRBV14 and TRBJ2-1; no clear D. There are 15 residues in the CDR3. The germline gives CDR1 SGHDN, CDR2 FVKESK. The V end lost 0 bases, the J end lost 2 bases, and 8 bases lay between the germline ends. Written as DNA, the CDR3 is TGTGCCAGCAGCCAAGACTGGCCAGCCTACAATGAGCAGTTCTTC. It translates to CASSQDWPAYNEQFF. Combining the CDR3 with reference TRBV14 and TRBJ2-1 gives the whole variable domain EAGVTQFPSHSVIEKGQTVTLRCDPISGHDNLYWYRRVMGKEIKFLLHFVKESKQDESGMPNNRFLAERTGGTYSTLKVQPAELEDSGVYFCASSQDWPAYNEQFFGPGTRLTVL.

This chain links TRBV7-9 with TRBJ2-2, with D hard to call. V lost 5 bases to trimming and J lost 9 bases, with 13 bases between them. This CDR3 has 13 residues. Germline CDR1 SEHNR, CDR2 FQNEAQ (reference sequence). The CDR3 protein is CASSPAHSRELFF. CDR3 sequence (DNA): TGTGCCAGCAGCCCAGCTCACAGCCGGGAGCTGTTTTTT.

J is TRBJ1-1 and V is TRBV5-1, with D hard to call. The CDR3 loop spans 13 amino acids. CDR1 and CDR2 from the germline V gene are SGHRS and YFSETQ. Trimming removed 0 bases at V and 1 base at J, with 4 bases between. The CDR3 DNA sequence: TGCGCCAGCAGCTTGGATCCGAACACTGAAGCTTTCTTT. Its translation: CASSLDPNTEAFF.

The chain employs TRBV29-1 and TRBJ2-7; the match to TRBD1 covers 8 bases. J was trimmed by 4 bases and V by 5 bases; bases with no gene match: 4. This CDR3 contains 12 residues. The germline CDR1 and CDR2 sequences are SQVTM and ANQGSEA. CDR3 loop: CSVLDRVYEQYF. For the CDR3, the DNA is TGCAGCGTTCTGGACAGGGTTTACGAGCAGTACTTC.

The V gene is TRBV7-9, the J gene TRBJ1-2, with D uncertain. CDR1 and CDR2 from the germline V gene are SEHNR and FQNEAQ (reference sequence). V was trimmed by 5 bases and J by 3 bases, leaving 13 bases between them. The CDR3 runs 14 residues. The CDR3 sequence: CASSATGEDYGYTF. CDR3 coding DNA: TGTGCCAGCAGCGCCACGGGAGAGGACTATGGCTACACCTTC.

This clone was recorded only once. The V call is TRBV7-9, the J call TRBJ1-2; D is undetermined. The CDR3 loop spans 13 amino acids. Germline V gene sequence: CDR1 SEHNR, CDR2 FQNEAQ (reference sequence). V was trimmed by 2 bases and J by 3 bases, leaving 7 bases between them. The CDR3 coding sequence is TGTGCCAGCAGCTTAACGGACGACTATGGCTACACCTTC. Its translation is CASSLTDDYGYTF.

The V call is TRBV29-1, the J call TRBJ2-7, with a possible D match to TRBD2 (5 bases). CDR1 and CDR2 from the germline V gene are SQVTM and ANQGSEA. This CDR3 has 16 amino acids. The V gene lost 5 bases and the J gene lost 3 bases, with 23 bases spanning the gap. The CDR3 nucleotides are TGCAGCGTTAATGGGGTTGCGGGCACGGTGGACTACGAGCAGTACTTC. This encodes CSVNGVAGTVDYEQYF.